This TCR beta chain was captured in a study of T cell repertoires in cytomegalovirus infection (dated by TCRdb to between 2019 and 2020). In terms of the full investigation: The peptide stimulations were aimed at well-studied HLA-B-restricted epitopes as well as recently identified HLA-C-restricted CMV epitopes, whose presentation resists viral immunomodulation. Donor HLA type was relevant to the analysis, because carriage of CMV infection together with the matching HLA type was indicated by public TCR beta signatures. Study-wide findings and limitations: In the ex vivo response, HLA-C-restricted CMV-specific TCR beta clonotypes were dominant, and in two of eight donors the single most frequent clonotype came from this HLA-C-restricted group. In both this cohort and an independent roughly 330-donor cohort, the cumulative frequency of public TCR beta family members distinguished carriers of CMV infection plus the relevant HLA type.

CDR1 and CDR2 are drawn from the germline V gene: SGHAT, FQNNGV. The CDR3 runs 15 residues from the cysteine to the phenylalanine. Of all the DNA, just the CDR3 is kept, 45 bases in frame from base 1. V has 5 bases trimmed and J has 2 bases trimmed; junction bases matching no gene number 5. In the case of this clonotype: The antigen this receptor binds is unknown. Base qualities are not at hand, and no much larger clone is one base apart.

In the paper's terms, the treatment or condition label means: in vitro stimulation with specific CMV peptide epitopes to enrich CMV-specific T cells. For sequencing, an Illumina HiSeq 1500 was employed. The raw public data were reprocessed by TCRdb itself: fastp quality trimming at Q25, MiXCR clonotype calling, in-frame beta chains only. One record per CDR3 amino acid sequence lists the most common genes and DNA. The sample has roughly 700,000 distinct CDR3 sequences on record, 30% to 40% of them singletons. 18% of the sample is taken by the ten largest. The chain uses TRBV11-2 and TRBJ2-3, with 9 bases aligning to TRBD2. The sample here was cultured PBMCs, taken from culture after CMV antigen stimulation. The TCR comes from a human donor in good health (CMV status not recorded). Some clones in this sample may be carry-over from other donors' samples. The nucleotides are TGTGCCAGCAGCCGACTAGCGGTATACACAGATACGCAGTATTTT. This translates into CASSRLAVYTDTQYF.